These 18 T cell receptor beta chains share one sample of origin, sequenced in a study of T cell responses to AZD1222 COVID-19 vaccine. The assay was immunoSEQ multiplex PCR, and TCRdb's table has in-frame clones only and misses some. The profile shows fewer than 300,000 clones, 93% of them singletons. Sequencing was performed on peripheral blood, taken on day 0 of AZD1222 vaccination. All receptors come from an adult in good health.

The rearrangement uses TRBV5-1 and TRBJ2-7, with a weak D call TRBD1 (6 bases). V gave up 0 bases and J gave up 2 bases, with 18 bases separating them. The CDR3 totals 17 residues. Germline V gives CDR1 SGHRS, CDR2 YFSETQ. Here the CDR3 reads CASSLDARGTTTYEQYF. The DNA for the CDR3 is TGCGCCAGCAGCTTGGACGCGAGGGGGACAACTACCTACGAGCAGTACTTC.

This clone was seen once. The rearrangement uses TRBV28 and TRBJ2-7, with 7 bases fitting TRBD2. This CDR3 is 14 amino acids long. J was trimmed by 3 bases and V by 5 bases; bases with no gene match: 7. From germline, CDR1 is MDHEN and CDR2 SYDVKM. CDR3 loop: CASSRLGTIYEQYF. CDR3 bases: TGTGCCAGCAGTCGCCTCGGGACTATCTACGAGCAGTACTTC.

This clone appeared a single time. The CDR3: CASSPHPRQGAGEQYF. The CDR3 nucleotides read TGTGCCAGTAGTCCCCATCCGCGGCAGGGAGCGGGCGAGCAGTACTTC. The chain joins TRBV19 to TRBJ2-7; D may be TRBD2 (6 bases). This CDR3 contains 16 residues. Germline assignment: CDR1 LNHDA and CDR2 SQIVND (reference sequence). Trimming left V 5 bases short and J 6 bases short, with 23 bases between.

V usage is TRBV25-1 and J usage is TRBJ2-3; 8 bases are shared with TRBD1. The CDR3 is 15 residues long. CDR1 MGHDK and CDR2 SYGVNS come from the germline V gene. V trimming: 6 bases; J trimming: 1 base; junction bases outside the gene matches: 6. CDR3 protein: CASRSQGEGTDTQYF. CDR3 in DNA: TGTGCCAGCAGATCACAGGGGGAGGGCACAGATACGCAGTATTTT.

The V call is TRBV18, the J call TRBJ2-3, with D tentatively TRBD1 (6 bases). The ends were cut back, 6 bases at V and 0 bases at J, with 10 bases in the middle. CDR3 length: 14 residues. Germline V gene lookup returns CDR1 KGHSH and CDR2 LQKENI. In DNA, the CDR3 is TGTGCCAGCTCGGACAGCTCTAGCACAGATACGCAGTATTTT. It yields the protein CASSDSSSTDTQYF. Supplemented by reference TRBV18 and TRBJ2-3, the full variable domain reads NAGVMQNPRHLVRRRGQEARLRCSPMKGHSHVYWYRQLPEEGLKFMVYLQKENIIDESGMPKERFSAEFPKEGPSILRIQQVVRGDSAAYFCASSDSSSTDTQYFGPGTRLTVL.

The rearrangement uses TRBV14 and TRBJ1-2; possible D gene TRBD1, 6 bases. The V gene lost 0 bases and the J gene lost 9 bases, with 14 bases spanning the gap. Germline assignment: CDR1 SGHDN and CDR2 FVKESK. The CDR3 runs to 14 residues. CDR3 protein: CASSQETGLARYTF. As DNA, the CDR3 is TGTGCCAGCAGCCAAGAGACAGGACTTGCCCGCTACACCTTC.

V is TRBV21-1 and J is TRBJ2-4; the table calls TRBD2, which could not be checked here. TRBV21-1 is a known pseudogene. The CDR3 is 17 amino acids. The DNA of the CDR3 is TGTGCCAGCAGCAAAACAAGGAGCGGGAAAGCCAAAAACATTCAGTACTTC. Amino acids: CASSKTRSGKAKNIQYF.

The chain joins TRBV28 to TRBJ1-2; D is unresolved. Germline-derived CDR1 and CDR2 are MDHEN and SYDVKM. V shed 2 bases and J shed 5 bases, with 12 bases lying between them. The CDR3 covers 14 residues. The chain's CDR3 is CASSLGRNGYGYTF. The CDR3 DNA sequence: TGTGCCAGCAGTTTAGGTCGTAACGGTTATGGCTACACCTTC.

The genes are TRBV5-1 and TRBJ1-2; TRBD1 aligns across 7 bases. V was pared by 3 bases and J by 3 bases, with 2 bases of the junction left unmatched. This CDR3 region has 13 residues. Germline values: CDR1 SGHRS, CDR2 YFSETQ. CDR3: CASSSQGDYGYTF. In nucleotides, the CDR3 is TGCGCCAGCAGCTCCCAGGGGGACTATGGCTACACCTTC.

J is TRBJ2-1 and V is TRBV28, with 10 bases aligning to TRBD2. Germline assignment: CDR1 MDHEN and CDR2 SYDVKM. The CDR3 is made up of 16 amino acids. The junction had 6 bases not matched to a gene; V was cut back by 7 bases and J by 0 bases. CDR3: CASIGLAESSYNEQFF. CDR3 DNA sequence: TGTGCCAGCATCGGACTAGCGGAGAGCTCCTACAATGAGCAGTTCTTC.

The V and J genes are TRBV7-2 and TRBJ2-3, with TRBD2 matching over 9 bases. There are 16 residues in the CDR3. Germline loops: CDR1 SGHTA, CDR2 FQGNSA. V shed 5 bases and J 2 bases; nucleotides not matched to a gene: 8. The CDR3 DNA reads as TGTGCCAGCAGCCCCCTGCTAGCGGGGCTCACAGATACGCAGTATTTT. This translates into CASSPLLAGLTDTQYF.

The CDR3 coding sequence is TGTGCCAGCAGCTTACCAGGGGAAGGCGGCTACACCTTC. This sequence encodes CASSLPGEGGYTF. J is TRBJ1-2 and V is TRBV7-3, with a tentative D call TRBD1 (6 bases). With 2 bases removed from V and 8 bases from J, the gap between germline ends came to 12 bases. There are 13 residues in the CDR3. From germline, CDR1 is SGHTA and CDR2 FQGTGA. Supplemented by reference TRBV7-3 and TRBJ1-2, the full variable domain reads GAGVSQTPSNKVTEKGKYVELRCDPISGHTALYWYRQSLGQGPEFLIYFQGTGAADDSGLPNDRFFAVRPEGSVSTLKIQRTERGDSAVYLCASSLPGEGGYTFGSGTRLTVV.

CDR3 in amino acids: CASSWDNTEAFF. The CDR3 bases are TGTGCCAGCAGCTGGGACAACACTGAAGCTTTCTTT. The chain uses TRBV11-2 and TRBJ1-1; D is perhaps TRBD1 (5 bases). The germline V and J ends were trimmed by 4 bases and 2 bases, with 5 bases remaining between them. Germline assignment: CDR1 SGHAT and CDR2 FQNNGV. This CDR3 contains 12 residues.

The genes are TRBV7-8 and TRBJ2-7, with D perhaps being TRBD1 or TRBD2 (5 bases each). V was pared by 1 base and J by 0 bases, with 10 bases between. CDR1 and CDR2 from the germline V gene are SGHVS and FQNEAQ. The CDR3 totals 15 residues. CDR3 amino acids: CASSLVQGPSYEQYF. The CDR3 nucleotides read TGTGCCAGCAGCTTAGTCCAGGGACCCTCCTACGAGCAGTACTTC.

The genes are TRBV28 and TRBJ1-5; the D is unclear. The V and J ends lost 3 bases and 6 bases respectively, with 18 bases between them. Germline lookup yields CDR1 MDHEN and CDR2 SYDVKM. The CDR3 runs to 16 residues. The CDR3 DNA follows: TGTGCCAGCAGTTTCCGCACCGACCGCGGCCTTCAGCCCCAGCATTTT. Its protein product is CASSFRTDRGLQPQHF.

The chain combines TRBV28 with TRBJ1-5; TRBD1 might be the D (6 bases). Germline lookup yields CDR1 MDHEN and CDR2 SYDVKM. V lost 8 bases to trimming and J lost 5 bases, with 25 bases between them. CDR3 length: 17 residues. CDR3 in DNA: TGTGCCAGCTCCAGTCCGGGGGGGGCAGCCGCTTATCAGCCCCAGCATTTT. Translating gives CASSSPGGAAAYQPQHF.

This rearrangement joins TRBV7-9 to TRBJ1-2; 9 bases agree with TRBD1. The CDR3 runs to 18 residues. CDR1 is SEHNR and CDR2 is FQNEAQ in the germline V gene (reference sequence). V lost 1 base, J lost 1 base, and 10 bases stayed unmatched. The DNA for the CDR3 is TGTGCCAGCAGCTTAGACCCTTACAGACAGGGGGATAACTATGGCTACACCTTC. Protein product: CASSLDPYRQGDNYGYTF.

The chain links TRBV28 to TRBJ2-5, with 7 bases aligning to TRBD1. The V gene's germline CDR1 is MDHEN and CDR2 SYDVKM. The CDR3 is 14 amino acids. The junction had 12 bases not matched to a gene; V was cut back by 5 bases and J by 9 bases. Here the CDR3 DNA reads TGTGCCAGCAGTACCCGACAGGGCATGGGGTCCCAGTACTTC. The encoded protein is CASSTRQGMGSQYF.